The clone carrying this T cell receptor beta chain has just a few counts. Its target is unknown. This sample was included in a study of vaccination and CD4 T cells after COVID-19. CD4+ T cells that had been cultured provided DNA sequenced with the Oncomine TCR Beta short-read assay. Via MiXCR, TCRdb re-called the PCR reads, giving one row per CDR3 protein. Altogether over 10,000 distinct CDR3 sequences are present, roughly 53% being singletons, with the ten largest covering approximately 12%. The treatment denotes: approximately 9-day PBMC culture with coronavirus spike peptide pools or control peptides (ViraFEST assay). With V trimmed by 4 bases and J by 4 bases, 13 bases remained unmatched. CDR1 is MNHEY and CDR2 is SVGEGT in the germline V gene. This CDR3 has 18 residues.

The sample consisted of CD4+ T cells from blood, cultured in vitro. This TCR was sampled from a human donor who had recovered from COVID-19. J is TRBJ2-5 and V is TRBV6-2 or TRBV6-3, with TRBD2 identical over 12 bases. The CDR3 loop is CASSSPTSTSGSGETQYF. CDR3 nucleotide sequence: TGTGCCAGCAGTTCTCCGACGTCGACTAGCGGGAGTGGAGAGACCCAGTACTTC.